The T cell receptor (beta chain) under discussion was sequenced for a study of T-cell reconstitution after alpha-beta-depleted transplantation in children. This clonotype has just a few counts. Unique molecular identifiers were built into the TCRbeta library. TCRdb reprocessed the PCR reads with MiXCR, giving one entry per CDR3 protein. Seen here are some 200,000 distinct CDR3 sequences, around 9.5% observed once, and the top ten hold less than 8%. The source material was PBMCs from the stem cell graft donor, sampled from the stem cell graft. The receptor was derived from a human donor who donated a stem cell graft to a child with acute lymphoblastic leukemia.

The CDR3 DNA follows: TGTGCCAGCAGTGGCTATCATGGAAATTCACCCCTCCACTTT. It translates to CASSGYHGNSPLHF. The chain links TRBV12-3 or TRBV12-4 to TRBJ1-6; D gene unclear. The CDR3 sequence is 14 residues long. With 5 bases removed from V and 7 bases from J, the gap between germline ends came to 12 bases.